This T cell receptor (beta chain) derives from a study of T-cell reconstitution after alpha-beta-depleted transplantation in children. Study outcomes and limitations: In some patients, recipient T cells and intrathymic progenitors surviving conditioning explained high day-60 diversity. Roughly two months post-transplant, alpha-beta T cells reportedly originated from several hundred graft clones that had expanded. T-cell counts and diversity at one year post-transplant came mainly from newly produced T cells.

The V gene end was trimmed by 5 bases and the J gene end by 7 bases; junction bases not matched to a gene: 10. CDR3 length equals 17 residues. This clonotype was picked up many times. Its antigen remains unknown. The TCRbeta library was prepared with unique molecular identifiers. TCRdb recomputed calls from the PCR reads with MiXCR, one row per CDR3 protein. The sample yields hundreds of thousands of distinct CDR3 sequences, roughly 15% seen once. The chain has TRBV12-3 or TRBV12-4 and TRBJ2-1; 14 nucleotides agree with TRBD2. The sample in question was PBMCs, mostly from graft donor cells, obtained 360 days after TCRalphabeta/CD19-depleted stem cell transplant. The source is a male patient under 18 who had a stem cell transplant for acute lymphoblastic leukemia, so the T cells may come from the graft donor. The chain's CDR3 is CASSQRLAGGPRNEQFF. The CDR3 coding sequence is TGTGCCAGCAGTCAACGACTAGCGGGAGGGCCGAGGAATGAGCAGTTCTTC.